This T cell receptor (beta chain) is drawn from a study of blood T cell repertoires in COVID-19. For the study at large: Material from acute and convalescent COVID-19 was sourced from the United States, Italy and Spain. Sources were T cells, B-cell-depleted T cells, or PBMCs; the material itself was cDNA or gDNA.

Germline CDR1 is MDHEN and CDR2 is SYDVKM. The CDR3 consists of 14 residues. V shed 4 bases and J shed 1 base, with 8 bases lying between them. Produced via immunoSEQ multiplex PCR; TCRdb's table is partial and in-frame only. The table lists some 45,000 clones, 70% to 80% of them singletons. The chain carries TRBV28 and TRBJ1-5; unclear D gene. This receptor was obtained from a man between 65 and 79 years old with active or convalescent COVID-19. Specimen: peripheral blood. CDR3 in amino acids: CASSSPVSNQPQHF. As DNA, the CDR3 is TGTGCCAGCAGTTCTCCGGTAAGCAATCAGCCCCAGCATTTT.